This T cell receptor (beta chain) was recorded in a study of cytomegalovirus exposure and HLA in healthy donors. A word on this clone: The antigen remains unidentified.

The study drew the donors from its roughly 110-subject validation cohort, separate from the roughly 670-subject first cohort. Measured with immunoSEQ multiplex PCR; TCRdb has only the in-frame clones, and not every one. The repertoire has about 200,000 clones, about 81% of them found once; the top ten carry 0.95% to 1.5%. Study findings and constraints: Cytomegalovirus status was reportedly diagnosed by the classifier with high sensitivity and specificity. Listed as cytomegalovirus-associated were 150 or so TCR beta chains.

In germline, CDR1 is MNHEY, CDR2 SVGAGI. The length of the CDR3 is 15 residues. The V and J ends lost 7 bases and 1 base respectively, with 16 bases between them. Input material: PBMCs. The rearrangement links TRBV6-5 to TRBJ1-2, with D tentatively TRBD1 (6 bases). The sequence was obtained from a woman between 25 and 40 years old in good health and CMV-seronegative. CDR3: CASKVGGGDNYGYTF. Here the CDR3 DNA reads TGTGCCAGCAAGGTGGGCGGGGGCGATAACTATGGCTACACCTTC.